This TCR beta chain was sequenced during a study of response to subunit inactivated influenza vaccine. Study-wide findings and caveats: Each seasonal influenza vaccination, the authors suggested, recruits few new T cells.

TCRdb passed the RT-PCR reads through MiXCR, listing each CDR3 protein once. The table records approximately 700,000 distinct CDR3 sequences, around 14% of them present only once. Germline V CDR1 and CDR2: SGHDT, YYEEEE. CDR3 length equals 16 residues. V dropped 3 bases and J dropped 2 bases, with 18 bases sitting between them. This clonotype has just a few counts. Its matching antigen is unknown. This sequence joins TRBV5-6 and TRBJ2-7, with D perhaps TRBD1 (7 bases). This receptor was obtained from a man between 45 and 60 years old who received an inactivated influenza vaccine. The starting material was PBMCs from blood, obtained less than 15 days before vaccination. CDR3 nucleotides: TGTGCCAGCAGCTCACGCAGGGGGGCCCTAACCTACGAGCAGTACTTC. Translating gives CASSSRRGALTYEQYF.